The sequence of this T cell receptor (beta chain) was determined in a study of T cell repertoires in cytomegalovirus infection. Study-wide background: Signatures in public TCR beta sequences pointed to both CMV infection and matching HLA type. Study-wide results and caveats: Carriers of CMV plus the relevant HLA were identified by cumulative public TCR beta family frequency. What dominated the ex vivo response were HLA-C-restricted CMV-specific TCR beta clonotypes.

The CDR3 is 14 amino acids. Germline V gives CDR1 LGHDT, CDR2 YNNKEL (reference sequence). The ends were cut back, 0 bases at V and 7 bases at J, with 10 bases in the middle. As concerns this clonotype: Antigen specificity is unknown.

TCRdb itself ran the reads through MiXCR, one entry per CDR3 protein. Here the sample spans 85,000 to 130,000 distinct CDR3 sequences, 23% being singletons. This TCR was recovered from a human donor in good health (CMV status not recorded). Some clones in this sample may be carry-over from other donors' samples. Sequenced: CD8+ T cells from PBMCs. The V gene is TRBV3-1, the J gene TRBJ2-1; possibly TRBD1 for D (5 bases). CDR3: CASSQEWSGNEQFF. In nucleotides, the CDR3 is TGTGCCAGCAGCCAAGAATGGTCAGGGAATGAGCAGTTCTTC.